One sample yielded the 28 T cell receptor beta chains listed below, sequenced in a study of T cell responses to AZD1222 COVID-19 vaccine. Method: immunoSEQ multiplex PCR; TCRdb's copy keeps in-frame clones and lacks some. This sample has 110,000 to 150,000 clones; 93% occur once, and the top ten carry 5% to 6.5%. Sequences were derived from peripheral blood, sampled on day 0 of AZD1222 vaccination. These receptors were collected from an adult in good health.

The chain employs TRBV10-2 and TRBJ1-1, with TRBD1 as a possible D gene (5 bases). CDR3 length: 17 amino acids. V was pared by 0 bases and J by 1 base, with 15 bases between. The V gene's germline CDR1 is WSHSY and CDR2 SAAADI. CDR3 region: CASSESRGGSWNTEAFF. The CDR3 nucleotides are TGCGCCAGCAGTGAGTCGCGGGGGGGGAGCTGGAACACTGAAGCTTTCTTT.

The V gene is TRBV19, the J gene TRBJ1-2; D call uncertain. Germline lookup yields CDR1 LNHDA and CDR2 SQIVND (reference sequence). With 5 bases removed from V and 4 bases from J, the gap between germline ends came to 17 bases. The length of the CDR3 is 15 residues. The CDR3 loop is CASSPRPDRGYGYTF. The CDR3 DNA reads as TGTGCCAGTAGTCCCCGGCCCGATCGGGGCTATGGCTACACCTTC.

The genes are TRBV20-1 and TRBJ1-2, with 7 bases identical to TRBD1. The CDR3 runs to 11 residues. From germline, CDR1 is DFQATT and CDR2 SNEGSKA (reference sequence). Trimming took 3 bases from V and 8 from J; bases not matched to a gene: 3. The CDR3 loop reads CSASGTVGYTF. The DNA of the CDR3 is TGCAGTGCTAGCGGGACAGTCGGCTACACCTTC.

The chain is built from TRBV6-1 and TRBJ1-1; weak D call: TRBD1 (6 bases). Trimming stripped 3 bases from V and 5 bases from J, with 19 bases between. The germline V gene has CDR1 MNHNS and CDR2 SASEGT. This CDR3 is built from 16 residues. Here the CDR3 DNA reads TGTGCCAGCAGTGAGGAGTGGGGGGGGCGGCGGACTGAAGCTTTCTTT. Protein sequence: CASSEEWGGRRTEAFF.

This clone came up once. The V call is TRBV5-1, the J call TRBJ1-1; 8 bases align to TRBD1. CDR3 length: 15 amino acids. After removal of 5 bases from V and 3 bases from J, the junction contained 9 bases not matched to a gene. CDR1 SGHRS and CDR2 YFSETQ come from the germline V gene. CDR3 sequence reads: CASRTQGDGDTEAFF. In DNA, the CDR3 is TGCGCCAGCAGAACACAGGGGGATGGAGACACTGAAGCTTTCTTT.

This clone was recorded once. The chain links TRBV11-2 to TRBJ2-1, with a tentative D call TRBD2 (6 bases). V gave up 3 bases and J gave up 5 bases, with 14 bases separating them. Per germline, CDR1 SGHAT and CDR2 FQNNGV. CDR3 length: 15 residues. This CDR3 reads CASSLGGTTDNEQFF. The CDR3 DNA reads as TGTGCCAGCAGCTTGGGCGGGACGACCGACAATGAGCAGTTCTTC. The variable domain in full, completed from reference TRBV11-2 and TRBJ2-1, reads EAGVAQSPRYKIIEKRQSVAFWCNPISGHATLYWYQQILGQGPKLLIQFQNNGVVDDSQLPKDRFSAERLKGVDSTLKIQPAKLEDSAVYLCASSLGGTTDNEQFFGPGTRLTVL.

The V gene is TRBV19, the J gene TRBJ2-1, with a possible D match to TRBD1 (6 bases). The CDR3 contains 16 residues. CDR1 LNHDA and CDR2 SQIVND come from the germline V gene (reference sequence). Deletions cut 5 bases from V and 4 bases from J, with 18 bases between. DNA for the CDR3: TGTGCCAGTAGTTCTGATCAACAGGGTATATACAATGAGCAGTTCTTC. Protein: CASSSDQQGIYNEQFF.

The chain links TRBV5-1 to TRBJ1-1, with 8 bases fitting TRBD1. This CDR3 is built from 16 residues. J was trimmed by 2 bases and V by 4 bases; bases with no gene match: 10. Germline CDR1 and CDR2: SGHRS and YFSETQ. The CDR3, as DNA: TGCGCCAGCAGCCCCTCAGGGGGCCTGTACAACACTGAAGCTTTCTTT. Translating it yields CASSPSGGLYNTEAFF. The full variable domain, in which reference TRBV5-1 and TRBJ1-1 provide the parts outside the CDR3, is KAGVTQTPRYLIKTRGQQVTLSCSPISGHRSVSWYQQTPGQGLQFLFEYFSETQRNKGNFPGRFSGRQFSNSRSEMNVSTLELGDSALYLCASSPSGGLYNTEAFFGQGTRLTVV.

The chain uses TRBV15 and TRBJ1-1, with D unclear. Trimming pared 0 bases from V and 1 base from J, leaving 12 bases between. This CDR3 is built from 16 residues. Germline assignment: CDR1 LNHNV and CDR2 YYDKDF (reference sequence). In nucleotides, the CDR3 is TGTGCCACCAGCAGAGATCCGGAATCTTCGAACACTGAAGCTTTCTTT. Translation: CATSRDPESSNTEAFF. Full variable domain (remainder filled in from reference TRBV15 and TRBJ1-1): DAMVIQNPRYQVTQFGKPVTLSCSQTLNHNVMYWYQQKSSQAPKLLFHYYDKDFNNEADTPDNFQSRRPNTSFCFLDIRSPGLGDTAMYLCATSRDPESSNTEAFFGQGTRLTVV.

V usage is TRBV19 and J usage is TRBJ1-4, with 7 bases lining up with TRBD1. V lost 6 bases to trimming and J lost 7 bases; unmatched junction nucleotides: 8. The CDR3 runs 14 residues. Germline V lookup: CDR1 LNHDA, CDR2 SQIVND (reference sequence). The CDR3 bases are TGTGCCAGTAGGAAGACAGGGTATGGTGAAAAACTGTTTTTT. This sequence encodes CASRKTGYGEKLFF.

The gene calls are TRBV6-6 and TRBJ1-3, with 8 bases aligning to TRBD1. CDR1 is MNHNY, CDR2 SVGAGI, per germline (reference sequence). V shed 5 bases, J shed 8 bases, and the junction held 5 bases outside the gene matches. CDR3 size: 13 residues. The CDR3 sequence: CASSKQGAYTIYF. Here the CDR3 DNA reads TGTGCCAGCAGTAAGCAGGGGGCATACACCATATATTTT.

The chain's CDR3 is CASSLRDGGAYEQYF. CDR3 nucleotides: TGTGCCAGCAGTCTCCGGGACGGAGGAGCCTACGAGCAGTACTTC. The V and J genes are TRBV6-5 and TRBJ2-7; D may match TRBD1 or TRBD2 (5 bases each). The CDR3 is 15 amino acids. The germline V and J ends were trimmed by 5 bases and 2 bases, with 16 bases remaining between them. Germline-derived CDR1 and CDR2 are MNHEY and SVGAGI.

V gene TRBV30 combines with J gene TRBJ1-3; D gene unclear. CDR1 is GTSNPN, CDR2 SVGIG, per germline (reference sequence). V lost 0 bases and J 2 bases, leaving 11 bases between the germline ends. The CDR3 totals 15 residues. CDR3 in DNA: TGTGCCTGGAGTGTAACGGCAAGGGCTGGAAACACCATATATTTT. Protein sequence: CAWSVTARAGNTIYF. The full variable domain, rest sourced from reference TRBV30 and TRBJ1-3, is SQTIHQWPATLVQPVGSPLSLECTVEGTSNPNLYWYRQAAGRGLQLLFYSVGIGQISSEVPQNLSASRPQDRQFILSSKKLLLSDSGFYLCAWSVTARAGNTIYFGEGSWLTVV.

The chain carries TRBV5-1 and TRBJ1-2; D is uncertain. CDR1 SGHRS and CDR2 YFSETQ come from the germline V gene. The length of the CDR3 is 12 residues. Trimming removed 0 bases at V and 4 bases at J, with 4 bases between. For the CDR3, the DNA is TGCGCCAGCAGCTTGGACGGCTATGGCTACACCTTC. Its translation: CASSLDGYGYTF.

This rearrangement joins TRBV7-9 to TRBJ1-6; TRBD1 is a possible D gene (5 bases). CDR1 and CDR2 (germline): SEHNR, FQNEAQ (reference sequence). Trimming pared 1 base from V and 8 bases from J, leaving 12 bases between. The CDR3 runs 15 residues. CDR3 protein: CASSLVGRDDSPLHF. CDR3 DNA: TGTGCCAGCAGCTTAGTGGGCAGGGACGATTCACCCCTCCACTTT.

This CDR3 reads CASSPQGGSPNYGYTF. In DNA form, the CDR3 reads TGTGCCAGCAGTCCCCAGGGAGGGTCACCTAACTATGGCTACACCTTC. The chain couples TRBV28 to TRBJ1-2, with D tentatively TRBD1 (5 bases). V lost 5 bases to trimming and J lost 0 bases, with 16 bases between them. Germline CDR1 MDHEN, CDR2 SYDVKM. This CDR3 has 16 amino acids.

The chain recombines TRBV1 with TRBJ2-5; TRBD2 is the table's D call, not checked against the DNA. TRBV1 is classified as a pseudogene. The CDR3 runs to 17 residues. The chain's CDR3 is CTSSQANLIAGEETQYF. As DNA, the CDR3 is TGCACCAGCAGCCAAGCTAATTTAATAGCGGGAGAAGAGACCCAGTACTTC.

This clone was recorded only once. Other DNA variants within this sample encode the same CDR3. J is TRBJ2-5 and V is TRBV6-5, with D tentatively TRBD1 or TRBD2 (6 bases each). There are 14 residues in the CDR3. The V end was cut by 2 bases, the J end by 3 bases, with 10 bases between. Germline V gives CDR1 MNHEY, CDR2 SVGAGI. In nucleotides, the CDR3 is TGTGCCAGCAGTTACGGGGGGCGAGAAGAGACCCAGTACTTC. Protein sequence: CASSYGGREETQYF.

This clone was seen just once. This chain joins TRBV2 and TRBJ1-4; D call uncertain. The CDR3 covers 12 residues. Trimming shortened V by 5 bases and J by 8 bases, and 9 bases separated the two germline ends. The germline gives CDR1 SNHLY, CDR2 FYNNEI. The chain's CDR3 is CASSLRTEKLFF. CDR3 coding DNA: TGTGCCAGCAGTCTACGGACGGAAAAACTGTTTTTT.

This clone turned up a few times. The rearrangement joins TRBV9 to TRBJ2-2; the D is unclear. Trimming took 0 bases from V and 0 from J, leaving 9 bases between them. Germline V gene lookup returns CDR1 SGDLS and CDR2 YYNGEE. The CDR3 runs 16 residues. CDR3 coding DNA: TGTGCCAGCAGCGTAGCGGCGGTCGCGAACACCGGGGAGCTGTTTTTT. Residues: CASSVAAVANTGELFF.

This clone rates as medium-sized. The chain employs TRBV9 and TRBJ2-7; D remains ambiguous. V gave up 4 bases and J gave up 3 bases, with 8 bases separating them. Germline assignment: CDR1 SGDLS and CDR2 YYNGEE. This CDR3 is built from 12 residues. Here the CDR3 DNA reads TGTGCCAGCAGCAAATTTCTCTACGAGCAGTACTTC. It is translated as CASSKFLYEQYF.

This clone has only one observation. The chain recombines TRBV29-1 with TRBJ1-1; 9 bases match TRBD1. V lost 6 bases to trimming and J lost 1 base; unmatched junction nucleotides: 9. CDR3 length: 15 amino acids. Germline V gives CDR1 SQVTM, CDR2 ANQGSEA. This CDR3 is CSVLDQDRGNTEAFF. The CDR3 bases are TGCAGCGTACTTGACCAGGACAGGGGGAACACTGAAGCTTTCTTT.

This chain's CDR3 is CASSRRMGPSEDTQYF. Here the CDR3 DNA reads TGTGCCAGCAGCCGACGAATGGGCCCCAGTGAGGATACGCAGTATTTT. The J gene is TRBJ2-3, the V gene TRBV11-1; no clear D gene. This CDR3 is built from 16 residues. CDR1 and CDR2 (germline): SGHAT, FQDESV (reference sequence). V was trimmed by 5 bases and J by 6 bases, leaving 21 bases between them.

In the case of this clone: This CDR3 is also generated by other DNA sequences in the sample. CDR3 amino acids: CASSPTADGYTF. CDR3 coding DNA: TGTGCCAGCTCACCGACAGCAGATGGCTACACCTTC. This chain joins TRBV18 and TRBJ1-2; D is possibly TRBD1 (5 bases). The germline CDR1 and CDR2 sequences are KGHSH and LQKENI. The V and J ends lost 3 bases and 6 bases respectively, with 8 bases between them. The CDR3 extends over 12 amino acids.

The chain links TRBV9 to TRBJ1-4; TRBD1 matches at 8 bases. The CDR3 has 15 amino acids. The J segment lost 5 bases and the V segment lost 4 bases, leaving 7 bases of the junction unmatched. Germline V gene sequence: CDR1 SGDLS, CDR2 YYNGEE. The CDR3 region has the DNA TGTGCCAGCAGCCCGACGACAGGGGAGAATGAAAAACTGTTTTTT. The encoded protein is CASSPTTGENEKLFF.

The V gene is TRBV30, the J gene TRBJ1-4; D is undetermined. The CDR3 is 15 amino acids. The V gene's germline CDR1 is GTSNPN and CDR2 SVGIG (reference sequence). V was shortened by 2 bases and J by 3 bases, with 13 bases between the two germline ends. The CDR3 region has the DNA TGTGCCTGGAGTTGGGTCTGGAGCGCTAATGAAAAACTGTTTTTT. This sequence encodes CAWSWVWSANEKLFF.

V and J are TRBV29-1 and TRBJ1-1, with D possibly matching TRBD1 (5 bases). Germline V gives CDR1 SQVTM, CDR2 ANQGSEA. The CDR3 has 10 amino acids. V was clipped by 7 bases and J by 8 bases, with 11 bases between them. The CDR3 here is CSARGREAFF. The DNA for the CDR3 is TGCAGCGCCCGGGGGAGAGAAGCTTTCTTT.

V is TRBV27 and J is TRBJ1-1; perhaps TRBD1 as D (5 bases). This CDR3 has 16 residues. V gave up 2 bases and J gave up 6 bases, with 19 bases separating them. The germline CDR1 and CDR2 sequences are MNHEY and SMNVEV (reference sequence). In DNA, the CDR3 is TGTGCCAGCAGTTTAAGGGACCCCGCCCTTGGCGCTGAAGCTTTCTTT. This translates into CASSLRDPALGAEAFF.